The source of this T cell receptor (beta chain) is a study of preoperative IRX-2 immunotherapy in early breast cancer. The trim removed 7 bases at V and 5 bases at J, leaving 7 bases unmatched. Germline CDR1 is GTSNPN and CDR2 is SVGIG (reference sequence). This CDR3 has 12 residues. Repertoires were generated with immunoSEQ multiplex PCR, while TCRdb's copy carries only in-frame clones and drops some. The profile shows under 20,000 clones, around four fifths of them singletons. Treatment reported: preoperative locoregional IRX-2 cytokine immunotherapy. Patients received preoperative, locoregional IRX-2 cytokine immunotherapy in a phase Ib study.

This receptor was obtained from a human donor with breast cancer. The chain uses TRBV30 and TRBJ2-5, with 7 nucleotides matching TRBD1. The specimen comprised lymph node tissue, sampled after IRX-2 immunotherapy. Written as DNA, the CDR3 is TGTGCCTTTACGACAGGGCTGGAGACCCAGTACTTC. As protein: CAFTTGLETQYF.